What follows describes a single TCR beta chain. Its antigen is currently not known. It has no much larger one-base neighbor in the sample; base qualities were not kept. Graves' hyperthyroidism was defined as stable when no progression to ophthalmopathy occurred over 18 months of follow-up. Hyperthyroidism patients were newly diagnosed, had a disease duration of under 2 months, and were aged 18 to 65 years. The study excluded patients with uncontrolled infections, other autoimmune diseases, pregnancy or lactation. Clinical symptoms, serum thyroxine and TRAb, thyroid ultrasound, and orbital computed tomography formed the basis for the diagnoses. PBMCs were isolated from 7.5 to 10 ml of fresh peripheral blood by Ficoll-Paque density gradient centrifugation. Total RNA was extracted using Trizol reagent, and RNA quality was assessed on an Agilent 2100 Bioanalyzer. At the junction V is shortened by 7 bases and J by 1 base, with 17 bases in between. From cysteine to phenylalanine, the CDR3 is 15 amino acids long. Only the CDR3 DNA is retained, 45 bases long and in frame from the first base. From a lookup of the germline V gene, CDR1 and CDR2 are SGHAT and FQNNGV.

The entry originates in a study of T cells in Graves' hyperthyroidism and ophthalmopathy (dated by TCRdb to between 2018 and 2021). A note on the overall study: Peripheral blood was sampled at the time of initial diagnosis, prior to any treatment. TCR V-J signatures able to tell the groups apart were searched for in a discovery cohort of about a hundred patients, of whom around 42 had Graves' ophthalmopathy and 57 had stable Graves' hyperthyroidism. An independent validation cohort of under 20 hyperthyroidism patients and some 15 patients who later progressed to ophthalmopathy tested prospective prediction of ophthalmopathy. The 100 or so discovery patients were randomly divided into training and test sets at a 7:3 ratio. TCR Vbeta CDR3 sequencing of around 130 peripheral blood samples (about 45 ophthalmopathy, roughly 74 hyperthyroidism and approximately 17 progressor patients) is reported in the paper. In about six Graves' hyperthyroidism patients, the study also compared T-cell repertoires from thyroid tissue with T-cell repertoires from blood. Once sampling was done, hyperthyroidism patients were given methimazole at a starting dose of 30 mg daily, whereas ophthalmopathy patients were given high-dose intravenous methylprednisolone.

Overall study outcomes, separate from this receptor: Sample size was not statistically predetermined, and investigators were not blinded to group allocation. A 13 V-J signature model separated ophthalmopathy from stable hyperthyroidism, with approximately 87% sensitivity and 81.08% specificity in cross-validation and 80%/75% in testing. Most expanded thyroid clonotypes (frequency above 0.001) were also detected in blood, suggesting blood repertoires may reflect thyroid immune responses. In validation, progression to ophthalmopathy was predicted by the model with more than 65% sensitivity and roughly 72% specificity, a median of 6.5 months before onset.

TCR beta CDR3 regions were amplified from RNA transcripts. The TCR CDR3 was subjected to a first round of RT-PCR using the HTBI primer set and the Qiagen OneStep RT-PCR kit. The libraries were constructed in a second round of multiplex PCR and then size-selected and purified. Paired-end sequencing of the libraries was performed with 100 bp reads on an Illumina HiSeq2000. Per the authors' processing: SOAPnuke was used to process the raw data, removing reads that contained adapters or uncalled bases, had a mean Phred below 15, or lacked an exact match to the constant primer or identifier. High-quality paired reads were merged using COPE v1.2.5, and each unique nucleotide sequence was defined as a clonotype. MiTCR v1.1 was used to align the clonotypes against IMGT TRBV, TRBD and TRBJ reference segments. Only V-J combinations with frequency above 0.0001, covering 99% to 99.2% of repertoires, were analysed. A TCS score was defined as the ratio of F50 (clonal expansion) to E x V (chaos), with BLOSUM62-based TCRdist applied between CDR3 peptides within each V-J. Welch's t-statistics and random forest reduced 450 to 600 V-J features to fewer than 15, which were used in a naive Bayes classifier (R e1071). TCRdb took the public reads, trimmed them with fastp at Q25, ran MiXCR for clone calling and kept in-frame beta chains. Each record represents a unique CDR3 protein, reported with the most common genes and DNA among its rows. TCRdb assigned the V and J calls; the authors' analysis was not used. Present in this sample are around 500,000 distinct CDR3 sequences, 12% to 15% of which were seen just once. 14% of the sample is taken by the ten largest.

This receptor was taken from a woman aged 40 to 50 with Graves' hyperthyroidism. Sequencing used blood. The V and J segments used are TRBV11-2 and TRBJ2-7, and TRBD1 may be the D gene, going by 8 matching bases. The CDR3 region: CASTSGTGSSYEQYF. In nucleotides, the sequence is TGTGCCAGCACCAGCGGGACAGGTAGTTCCTACGAGCAGTACTTC. The variable domain in full, with residues beyond the CDR3 obtained from the reference TRBV11-2 and TRBJ2-7 genes, is EAGVAQSPRYKIIEKRQSVAFWCNPISGHATLYWYQQILGQGPKLLIQFQNNGVVDDSQLPKDRFSAERLKGVDSTLKIQPAKLEDSAVYLCASTSGTGSSYEQYFGPGTRLTVT.